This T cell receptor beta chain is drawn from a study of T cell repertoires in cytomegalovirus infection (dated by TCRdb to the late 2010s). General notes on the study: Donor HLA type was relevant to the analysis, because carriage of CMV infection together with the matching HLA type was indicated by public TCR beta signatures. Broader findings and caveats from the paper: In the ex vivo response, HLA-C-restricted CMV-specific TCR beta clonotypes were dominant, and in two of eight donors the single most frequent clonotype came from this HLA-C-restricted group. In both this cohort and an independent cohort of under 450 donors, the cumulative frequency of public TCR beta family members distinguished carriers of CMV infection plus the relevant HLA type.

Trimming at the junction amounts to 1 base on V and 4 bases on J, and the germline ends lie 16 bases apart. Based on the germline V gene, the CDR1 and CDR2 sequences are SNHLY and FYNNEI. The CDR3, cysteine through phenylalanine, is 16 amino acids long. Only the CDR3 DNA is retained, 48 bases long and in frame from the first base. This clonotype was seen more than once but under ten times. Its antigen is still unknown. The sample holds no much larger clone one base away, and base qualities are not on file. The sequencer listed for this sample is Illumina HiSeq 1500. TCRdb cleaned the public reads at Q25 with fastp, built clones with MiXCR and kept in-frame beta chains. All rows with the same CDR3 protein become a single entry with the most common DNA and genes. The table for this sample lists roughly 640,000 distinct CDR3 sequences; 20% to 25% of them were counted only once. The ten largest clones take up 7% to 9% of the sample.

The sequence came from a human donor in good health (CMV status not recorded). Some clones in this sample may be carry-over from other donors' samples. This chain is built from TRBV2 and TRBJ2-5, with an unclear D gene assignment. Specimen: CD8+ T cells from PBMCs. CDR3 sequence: CASSEEQALTRETQYF. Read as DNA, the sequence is TGTGCCAGCAGTGAAGAGCAGGCCTTGACTCGAGAGACCCAGTACTTC.